Listed below are T cell receptor beta chains from one sample, sequenced in a study of T cells in Graves' hyperthyroidism and ophthalmopathy. TCRdb re-called the multiplex PCR reads with MiXCR, one entry per CDR3 protein. Among some 270,000 distinct CDR3 sequences listed, about 14% were seen once. The specimen was blood. The receptor set was obtained from a woman aged 25 to 39 with Graves' hyperthyroidism that later progressed to Graves' ophthalmopathy. The CDR3 runs from the conserved cysteine through the conserved F or W. D genes are given only for firm matches. Expanded clones are given a class, and other clones once, few, many or no size at all.

DNA	CDR3	D	size	V	J
TGTGCCAGCAGCCGAACCCGACTAGCGGGAGGGAATGAGCAGTTCTTC	CASSRTRLAGGNEQFF	TRBD2	NA	TRBV6-4	TRBJ2-1
TGTGCCAGCAGTTTAAGGGGGACTAGCGGGAGTTGGTCCTACGAGCAGTACTTC	CASSLRGTSGSWSYEQYF	TRBD2	many	TRBV27	TRBJ2-7
TGTGCCAGTAAACATGGTGGGGACACTGAAGCTTTCTTT	CASKHGGDTEAFF	NA	few	TRBV19	TRBJ1-1
TGTGCCAGCAGCCAAGGGGCAGGGGGGGATACGCAGTATTTT	CASSQGAGGDTQYF	NA	few	TRBV7-3	TRBJ2-3
TGTGCCAGCCGGGACAGGGGGGATGGCTACACCTTC	CASRDRGDGYTF	TRBD1	many	TRBV27	TRBJ1-2
TGTGCCAGCAGATTAGGATCTAGCGGGAGGGCCGGGGAGCTGTTTTTT	CASRLGSSGRAGELFF	TRBD2	NA	TRBV11-2	TRBJ2-2
TGTGCCAGCAGTCCCCCGACGGGAGGGGAGGGGGGGCAGTTCTTC	CASSPPTGGEGGQFF	TRBD2	few	TRBV7-8	TRBJ2-1
TGCAGCGTTGTACTAGGTAGCAATCAGCCCCAGCATTTT	CSVVLGSNQPQHF	NA	many	TRBV29-1	TRBJ1-5
TGTGCCAGCTCACTTACCCAGACTTCCTACAATGAGCAGTTCTTC	CASSLTQTSYNEQFF	NA	many	TRBV18	TRBJ2-1
TGTGCCAGCAGTCCCCCTACCGCAGGGGTCCCCTACTACGAGCAGTACTTC	CASSPPTAGVPYYEQYF	NA	few	TRBV27	TRBJ2-7
TGCGCCAGCAGCCAAGATAGTCAACCGAACACTGAAGCTTTCTTT	CASSQDSQPNTEAFF	NA	many	TRBV4-1	TRBJ1-1
TGTGCCAGCAGTTTCCTGTCTGGTGAGCAGTTCTTC	CASSFLSGEQFF	NA	many	TRBV2	TRBJ2-1
TGTGCCAGCAGACCGATCGGACTAGCGGGAATCTACGAGCAGTACTTC	CASRPIGLAGIYEQYF	TRBD2	many	TRBV27	TRBJ2-7